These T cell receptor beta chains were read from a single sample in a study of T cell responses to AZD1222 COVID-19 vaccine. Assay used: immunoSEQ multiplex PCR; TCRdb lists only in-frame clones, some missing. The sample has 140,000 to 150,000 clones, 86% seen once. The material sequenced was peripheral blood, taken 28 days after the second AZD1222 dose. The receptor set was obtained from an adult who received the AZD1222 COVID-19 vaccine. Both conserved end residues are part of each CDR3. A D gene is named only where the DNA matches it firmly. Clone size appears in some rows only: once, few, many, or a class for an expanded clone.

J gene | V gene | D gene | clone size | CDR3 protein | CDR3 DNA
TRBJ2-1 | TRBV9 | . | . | CASSEVVGLGNNEQFF | TGTGCCAGCAGCGAGGTCGTAGGACTGGGGAACAATGAGCAGTTCTTC
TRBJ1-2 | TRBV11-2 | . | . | CASSSRVRGASLGYTF | TGTGCCAGCAGCTCCCGCGTGCGGGGGGCCTCTCTTGGCTACACCTTC
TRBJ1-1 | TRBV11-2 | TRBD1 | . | CASSLVERGLANTEAFF | TGTGCCAGCAGCTTAGTTGAAAGGGGGCTGGCGAACACTGAAGCTTTCTTT
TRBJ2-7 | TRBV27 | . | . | CASSKDSTYEQYF | TGTGCCAGCAGCAAGGACAGTACCTACGAGCAGTACTTC
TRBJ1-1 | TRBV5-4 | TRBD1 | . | CASSQDREGDTEAFF | TGTGCCAGCAGCCAGGACAGGGAAGGTGACACTGAAGCTTTCTTT
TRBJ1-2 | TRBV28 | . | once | CASRLGTANYGYTF | TGTGCCAGCAGACTGGGGACGGCTAACTATGGCTACACCTTC
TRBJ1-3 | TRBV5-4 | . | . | CASRPGTSGNTIYF | TGTGCCAGCAGACCCGGGACCTCTGGAAACACCATATATTTT
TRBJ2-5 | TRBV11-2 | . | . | CASSFGLGQETQYF | TGTGCCAGCAGCTTCGGACTCGGACAAGAGACCCAGTACTTC
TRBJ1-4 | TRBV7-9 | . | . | CASSFYGANEKLFF | TGTGCCAGCAGCTTTTACGGGGCCAATGAAAAACTGTTTTTT
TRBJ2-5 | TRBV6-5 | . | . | CASSWTQGETQYF | TGTGCCAGCAGTTGGACTCAAGGCGAGACCCAGTACTTC
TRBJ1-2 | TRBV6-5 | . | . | CASLEINGYTF | TGTGCCAGCCTGGAGATAAATGGCTACACCTTC
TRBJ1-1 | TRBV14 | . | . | CASSLKARVNTEAFF | TGTGCCAGCAGCCTTAAGGCCAGGGTGAACACTGAAGCTTTCTTT
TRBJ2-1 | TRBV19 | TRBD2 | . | CASSISSGGAYNEQFF | TGTGCCAGTAGTATTTCTAGCGGGGGCGCCTACAATGAGCAGTTCTTC
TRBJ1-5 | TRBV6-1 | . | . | CASSEVLQRFNQPQHF | TGTGCCAGCAGTGAGGTACTACAGCGGTTCAATCAGCCCCAGCATTTT
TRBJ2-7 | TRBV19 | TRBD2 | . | CASSNAGGTYEQYF | TGTGCCAGTAGTAATGCGGGGGGAACCTACGAGCAGTACTTC
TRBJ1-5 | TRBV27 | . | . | CASSVKRESNQPQHF | TGTGCCAGCAGTGTCAAAAGAGAGAGCAATCAGCCCCAGCATTTT
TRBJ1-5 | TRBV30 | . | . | CAWRRDPDGPQHF | TGTGCCTGGAGAAGGGACCCGGACGGGCCCCAGCATTTT
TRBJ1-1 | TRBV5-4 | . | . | CASNKRGNTEAFF | TGTGCCAGCAACAAGAGGGGGAACACTGAAGCTTTCTTT
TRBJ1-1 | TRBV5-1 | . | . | CASSLQGDTEAFF | TGCGCCAGCAGCTTGCAGGGTGACACTGAAGCTTTCTTT
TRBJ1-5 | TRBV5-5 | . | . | CASSRDSNQPQHF | TGTGCCAGCAGCCGGGACAGCAATCAGCCCCAGCATTTT
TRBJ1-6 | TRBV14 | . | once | CASSRTGSSLFSPLHF | TGTGCCAGCAGCCGAACAGGGTCCTCTCTCTTTTCACCCCTCCACTTT
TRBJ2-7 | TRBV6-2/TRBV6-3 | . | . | CASSSGDLNYEQYF | TGTGCCAGCAGTTCAGGGGACCTAAACTACGAGCAGTACTTC
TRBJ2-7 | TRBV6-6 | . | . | CASSYTRQSYEQYF | TGTGCCAGCAGTTACACCAGACAGTCCTACGAGCAGTACTTC
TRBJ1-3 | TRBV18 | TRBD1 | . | CASSPSTGGGGNTIYF | TGTGCCAGCTCACCCTCGACAGGGGGAGGTGGAAACACCATATATTTT
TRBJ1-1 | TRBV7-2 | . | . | CASSNEPGITEAFF | TGTGCCAGCAGCAACGAACCCGGGATAACTGAAGCTTTCTTT
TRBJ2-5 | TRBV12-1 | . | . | CASIPDRLSVLETQYF | TGTGCCAGCATCCCCGACAGGCTTAGTGTTCTGGAGACCCAGTACTTC
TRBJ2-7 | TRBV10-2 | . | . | CATWWSLSSYEQYF | TGCGCCACCTGGTGGAGCTTGAGCTCCTACGAGCAGTACTTC
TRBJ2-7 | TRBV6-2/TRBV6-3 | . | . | CASSYSTGRNEQYF | TGTGCCAGCAGTTACTCGACTGGGAGGAACGAGCAGTACTTC
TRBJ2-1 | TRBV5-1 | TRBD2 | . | CASSLAAGVYNEQFF | TGCGCCAGCAGCTTGGCCGCGGGAGTCTACAATGAGCAGTTCTTC
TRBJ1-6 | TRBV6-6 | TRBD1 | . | CASARGDSLGDSPLHF | TGTGCCAGCGCCCGCGGGGACAGTTTGGGAGATTCACCCCTCCACTTT
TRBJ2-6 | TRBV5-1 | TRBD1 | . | CASSPGQTANVLTF | TGCGCCAGCAGCCCGGGACAGACAGCCAACGTCCTGACTTTC
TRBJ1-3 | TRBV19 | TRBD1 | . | CASTLTGLSGNTIYF | TGTGCCAGTACTTTGACAGGGCTCTCTGGAAACACCATATATTTT
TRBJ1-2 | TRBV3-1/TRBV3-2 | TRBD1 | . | CASSQVGDRSIYGYTF | TGTGCCAGCAGCCAAGTGGGGGACAGGTCTATCTATGGCTACACCTTC
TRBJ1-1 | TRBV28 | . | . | CASSSRGGDTEAFF | TGTGCCAGCAGTTCGCGGGGGGGGGACACTGAAGCTTTCTTT
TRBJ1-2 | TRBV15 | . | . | CATSRDPGHRAGDDYGYTF | TGTGCCACCAGCAGAGATCCCGGACACAGGGCGGGAGACGACTATGGCTACACCTTC
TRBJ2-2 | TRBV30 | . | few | CAWSVGIRHGGELFF | TGTGCCTGGAGTGTGGGGATTCGGCACGGCGGGGAGCTGTTTTTT
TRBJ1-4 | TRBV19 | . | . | CASSGRRNEKLFF | TGTGCCAGTAGTGGGAGGCGGAATGAAAAACTGTTTTTT
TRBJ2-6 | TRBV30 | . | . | CACSTGSGANVLTF | TGTGCCTGTTCGACAGGATCTGGGGCCAACGTCCTGACTTTC
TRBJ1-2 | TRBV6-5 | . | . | CASSYSNSGYTF | TGTGCCAGCAGTTACTCGAATAGCGGCTACACCTTC
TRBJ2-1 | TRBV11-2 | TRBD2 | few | CASRPGTSFSEQFF | TGTGCCAGCAGACCCGGGACTAGTTTTAGTGAGCAGTTCTTC
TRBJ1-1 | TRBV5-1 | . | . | CASSLGAGVGTEAFF | TGCGCCAGCAGCTTGGGGGCGGGTGTGGGGACTGAAGCTTTCTTT
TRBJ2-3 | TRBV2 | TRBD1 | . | CASSGQWGDTQYF | TGTGCCAGCTCGGGACAGTGGGGGGATACGCAGTATTTT
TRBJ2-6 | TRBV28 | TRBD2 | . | CASSFPLAGGGSGANVLTF | TGTGCCAGCAGTTTCCCACTAGCGGGGGGCGGCTCTGGGGCCAACGTCCTGACTTTC
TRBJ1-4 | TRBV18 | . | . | CASSLMINEKLFF | TGTGCCAGCTCGCTCATGATAAATGAAAAACTGTTTTTT
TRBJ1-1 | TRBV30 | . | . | CAWSVLRGTEAFF | TGTGCCTGGAGTGTACTTAGGGGGACTGAAGCTTTCTTT
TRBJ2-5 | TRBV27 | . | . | CASRTATRETQYF | TGTGCCAGCAGGACAGCGACACGAGAGACCCAGTACTTC
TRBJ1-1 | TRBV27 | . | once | CASSLTSNTEAFF | TGTGCCAGCAGTTTAACCAGCAACACTGAAGCTTTCTTT
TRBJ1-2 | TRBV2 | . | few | CASSEVDGWRGYTF | TGTGCCAGCAGTGAGGTGGACGGTTGGAGGGGCTACACCTTC
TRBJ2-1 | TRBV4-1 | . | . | CASSRGTEQFF | TGCGCCAGCAGCAGGGGGACGGAGCAGTTCTTC
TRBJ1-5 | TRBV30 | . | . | CAWSQAYSNQPQHF | TGTGCCTGGTCTCAGGCGTATAGCAATCAGCCCCAGCATTTT
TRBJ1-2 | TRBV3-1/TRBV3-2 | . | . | CASSHGDLSGYTF | TGTGCCAGCAGCCACGGCGACCTGTCTGGCTACACCTTC
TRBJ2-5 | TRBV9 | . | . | CASSVGGGNQETQYF | TGTGCCAGCAGCGTAGGGGGTGGGAATCAAGAGACCCAGTACTTC
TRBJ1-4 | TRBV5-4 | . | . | CASSRNREATNEKLFF | TGTGCCAGCAGCAGGAACCGGGAAGCAACTAATGAAAAACTGTTTTTT
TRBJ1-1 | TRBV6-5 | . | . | CASKAGNTEAFF | TGTGCCAGCAAAGCGGGGAACACTGAAGCTTTCTTT
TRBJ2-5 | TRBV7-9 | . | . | CASGGTEETQYF | TGTGCCAGCGGGGGAACGGAAGAGACCCAGTACTTC